Given below is one TCR beta chain in context. This specimen comes from a study of blood T cell repertoires in COVID-19. Whole-study context: Acute and convalescent COVID-19 specimens originated in the United States, Italy and Spain. PBMCs, B-cell-depleted T cells, or T cells were the source of the cDNA or gDNA that made up the material.

Self-reported history from a screening survey and questionnaire set each donor's cohort. Profiled with immunoSEQ multiplex PCR; TCRdb holds only in-frame clones, not every one. This table holds around 290,000 clones, 88% found once. V was shortened by 2 bases and J by 0 bases, with 10 bases between the two germline ends. There are 15 residues in the CDR3. Germline lookup yields CDR1 SGHTA and CDR2 FQGNSA. The source of this sequence is a woman in her fifties or sixties in a cohort exposed to, infected with or recovered from COVID-19 (not recorded which). Sequencing was carried out using PBMCs or T cells enriched from blood (not recorded which). V and J are TRBV7-2 and TRBJ1-2, with D possibly matching TRBD1 (6 bases). The CDR3 sequence: CASSLYRTANYGYTF. The CDR3 DNA sequence: TGTGCCAGCAGCTTATACCGGACAGCTAACTATGGCTACACCTTC.